Below are 17 T cell receptor beta chains sequenced from a single sample in a study of cytomegalovirus exposure and HLA in healthy donors. The PCR used 60 Vbeta and 13 Jbeta primers. Libraries were prepared by immunoSEQ multiplex PCR; TCRdb keeps only in-frame clonotypes and omits some of them. The sample yields about 150,000 clones, 77% seen once. The sequencing input was PBMCs. All receptors come from a male donor in good health and CMV-seronegative.

This chain connects TRBV2 to TRBJ2-1; 8 bases align to TRBD2. The CDR3 is made up of 14 amino acids. The ends lost 7 bases at V and 8 bases at J; junction bases unmatched: 10. CDR1 and CDR2 (germline): SNHLY, FYNNEI. The CDR3 coding sequence is TGTGCCAGCAAGGCGGGAGGAAAAACGGATGAGCAGTTCTTC. Its protein is CASKAGGKTDEQFF.

The table lists this clone with a few counts. The rearrangement links TRBV7-3 to TRBJ1-1; 8 bases are a match to TRBD1. Germline assignment: CDR1 SGHTA and CDR2 FQGTGA. CDR3 length equals 16 residues. V dropped 5 bases and J dropped 3; count of bases not matched to a gene: 11. CDR3 residues: CASSPRGQGRDTEAFF. The CDR3 DNA is TGTGCCAGCAGCCCCCGAGGACAGGGTCGGGACACTGAAGCTTTCTTT.

V gene TRBV4-3 combines with J gene TRBJ2-4, with 7 bases aligning to TRBD1. V trimming: 0 bases; J trimming: 0 bases; junction bases outside the gene matches: 14. The CDR3 has 20 amino acids. Germline V lookup: CDR1 LGHNA, CDR2 YSLEER. The CDR3 bases are TGCGCCAGCAGCCAAGATGTAGGGACAGATATAAGTCTAGCCAAAAACATTCAGTACTTC. Residues: CASSQDVGTDISLAKNIQYF.

The rearrangement joins TRBV20-1 to TRBJ1-2, with D tentatively TRBD1 (6 bases). The CDR3 length is 11 residues. The germline V gene has CDR1 DFQATT and CDR2 SNEGSKA (reference sequence). The V and J ends lost 3 bases and 8 bases respectively, with 10 bases between them. CDR3 coding DNA: TGCAGTGCTAGCCTCGGACAGGGCTACACCTTC. Translation: CSASLGQGYTF.

The rearrangement joins TRBV6-1 to TRBJ2-3, with 8 bases matching TRBD2. CDR3 size: 14 residues. With 4 bases clipped from V and 5 bases from J, the junction kept 5 bases outside the gene matches. Germline CDR1 and CDR2: MNHNS and SASEGT. CDR3: CASSVVLAGDTQYF. CDR3 sequence (DNA): TGTGCCAGCAGTGTTGTTCTAGCGGGAGATACGCAGTATTTT.

To note about this clone: The same CDR3 arises from other DNA sequences in this sample as well. V gene TRBV5-1 combines with J gene TRBJ1-1; 8 bases are shared with TRBD1. The CDR3 covers 15 residues. J was trimmed by 3 bases and V by 1 base; bases with no gene match: 5. In germline, CDR1 is SGHRS, CDR2 YFSETQ. Here the CDR3 DNA reads TGCGCCAGCAGCTTGTCCAGGGGGCAGGACACTGAAGCTTTCTTT. It encodes CASSLSRGQDTEAFF. The full variable domain, with the rest looked up from reference TRBV5-1 and TRBJ1-1, is KAGVTQTPRYLIKTRGQQVTLSCSPISGHRSVSWYQQTPGQGLQFLFEYFSETQRNKGNFPGRFSGRQFSNSRSEMNVSTLELGDSALYLCASSLSRGQDTEAFFGQGTRLTVV.

The chain uses TRBV6-1 and TRBJ2-2; possibly TRBD1 for D (6 bases). V was pared by 3 bases and J by 4 bases, with 12 bases between. Germline values: CDR1 MNHNS, CDR2 SASEGT. The CDR3 is 15 amino acids. CDR3: CASSDRRGATGELFF. Here the CDR3 DNA reads TGTGCCAGCAGTGACCGCAGGGGCGCCACCGGGGAGCTGTTTTTT.

The chain has TRBV6-1 and TRBJ1-4, with no clear D. Germline values: CDR1 MNHNS, CDR2 SASEGT. The CDR3 totals 14 residues. V was clipped by 2 bases and J by 8 bases, with 12 bases between them. The CDR3 loop reads CASSETLFWEKLFF. As DNA, the CDR3 is TGTGCCAGCAGTGAAACATTGTTCTGGGAAAAACTGTTTTTT.

The chain carries TRBV29-1 and TRBJ2-7, with 9 bases that match TRBD1. The germline CDR1 and CDR2 sequences are SQVTM and ANQGSEA. V lost 7 bases and J lost 0; bases outside the gene matches: 7. This CDR3 spans 14 amino acids. CDR3 region: CSAAGTGTSYEQYF. The CDR3 region has the DNA TGCAGCGCCGCGGGGACAGGGACCTCCTACGAGCAGTACTTC.

V gene TRBV18 combines with J gene TRBJ2-2, with a tentative D call TRBD1 (5 bases). CDR3 length equals 14 residues. Germline V lookup: CDR1 KGHSH, CDR2 LQKENI. Trimming removed 5 bases from V and 3 bases from J, with 10 bases in between. In DNA, the CDR3 is TGTGCCAGCTCAGCAGGGTTGGACACCGGGGAGCTGTTTTTT. It is translated as CASSAGLDTGELFF.

J is TRBJ2-7 and V is TRBV9; possible D gene TRBD1, 6 bases. The V end lost 0 bases, the J end lost 1 base, and 8 bases lay between the germline ends. The CDR3 has 14 residues. The V gene's germline CDR1 is SGDLS and CDR2 YYNGEE. CDR3 sequence: CASSVGDNSYEQYF. DNA for the CDR3: TGTGCCAGCAGCGTAGGGGACAATTCCTACGAGCAGTACTTC. Looking up the rest from reference TRBV9 and TRBJ2-7 gives the full variable domain: DSGVTQTPKHLITATGQRVTLRCSPRSGDLSVYWYQQSLDQGLQFLIQYYNGEERAKGNILERFSAQQFPDLHSELNLSSLELGDSALYFCASSVGDNSYEQYFGPGTRLTVT.

V gene TRBV4-1 combines with J gene TRBJ2-7, with D possibly TRBD2 on 5 matching bases. The V gene's germline CDR1 is MGHRA and CDR2 YSYEKL. V was clipped by 3 bases and J by 1 base, with 13 bases between them. The CDR3 contains 15 residues. The CDR3 DNA reads as TGCGCCAGCAGCCACTTATCGGGGAGTTCCTACGAGCAGTACTTC. As protein: CASSHLSGSSYEQYF.

V gene TRBV29-1 combines with J gene TRBJ2-7, with D perhaps matching TRBD1 (6 bases). The germline V and J ends were trimmed by 2 bases and 0 bases, with 8 bases remaining between them. This CDR3 is built from 13 residues. Germline values: CDR1 SQVTM, CDR2 ANQGSEA. The CDR3 protein is CSVEMGASYEQYF. CDR3 DNA: TGCAGCGTTGAAATGGGGGCCTCCTACGAGCAGTACTTC.

This clone was counted once. The chain has TRBV4-3 and TRBJ2-7, with 10 nucleotides matching TRBD2. The CDR3 contains 16 residues. The junction had 9 bases not matched to a gene; V was cut back by 3 bases and J by 4 bases. From germline, CDR1 is LGHNA and CDR2 YSLEER. The CDR3 region has the DNA TGCGCCAGCAGCCAGACTCTAGCGGGGGATGGTTACGAGCAGTACTTC. As protein: CASSQTLAGDGYEQYF.

The chain links TRBV6-4 to TRBJ2-1, with D maybe TRBD1 (6 bases). This CDR3 region has 13 residues. V was cut by 2 bases and J by 5 bases, with 7 bases left in between. CDR1 and CDR2 from the germline V gene are MRHNA and SNTAGT. The CDR3 DNA reads TGTGCCAGCAGTGACGGGACAAACAATGAGCAGTTCTTC. It yields the protein CASSDGTNNEQFF.

This clone was detected once. The J gene is TRBJ1-5, the V gene TRBV19, with a tentative D call TRBD1 (5 bases). The CDR3 covers 13 residues. CDR1 and CDR2 (germline): LNHDA, SQIVND (reference sequence). The V gene lost 7 bases and the J gene lost 5 bases, with 12 bases spanning the gap. CDR3 DNA: TGTGCCAGTATCCAGGGATGGGATCAGCCCCAGCATTTT. It is translated as CASIQGWDQPQHF.

This clone was picked up one time. Other DNA sequences in the same sample also yield this CDR3. V is TRBV11-3 and J is TRBJ2-3, with D possibly TRBD1 on 5 matching bases. Trimming removed 4 bases at V and 1 base at J, with 9 bases between. CDR1 is SGHNT and CDR2 is YENEEA in the germline V gene. This CDR3 has 14 residues. For the CDR3, the DNA is TGTGCCAGCAGCTCGGGCAGGGGCACAGATACGCAGTATTTT. Amino acid sequence: CASSSGRGTDTQYF.